The next 24 T cell receptor beta chains were all read from a single sample in a study of shared clonotypes between healthy human individuals (dated by TCRdb to the early 2020s). Libraries were made using the immunoSEQ multiplex PCR assay. TCRdb holds this immuneACCESS table with in-frame rearrangements only. Some clones are missing; in checked studies, unresolved V genes explain under half, and the rest has no known cause. A total of approximately 330,000 clones appear in this sample, less than 75% of them only once. Together, the top ten hold under 11% of the sample. Sample: memory CD4+ T cells sorted from blood. The sample's cell subset or site label, in plain terms: CD45RA-negative fraction. Receptors were obtained from a man aged 25-40 years in good health.

The V and J genes are TRBV10-1 and TRBJ2-5; no definite D call. There are 15 residues in the CDR3. Germline CDR1 is WNHNN and CDR2 is SYGVQD (reference sequence). Trimming shortened V by 0 bases and J by 4 bases, and 12 bases separated the two germline ends. The CDR3 DNA reads TGCGCCAGCAGTGAGTCGGGTTTCAAGGGAGAGACCCAGTACTTC. Residues: CASSESGFKGETQYF.

V usage is TRBV30 and J usage is TRBJ2-3; D unclear. CDR3 length: 15 residues. Trimming removed 3 bases from V and 2 bases from J, with 15 bases in between. Germline assignment: CDR1 GTSNPN and CDR2 SVGIG (reference sequence). CDR3 loop: CAWSTNPPNTDTQYF. CDR3 bases: TGTGCCTGGAGCACCAATCCCCCCAACACAGATACGCAGTATTTT.

V usage is TRBV2 and J usage is TRBJ2-3, with 12 positions matching TRBD2. J gave up 6 bases and V 5 bases, and 12 bases lay outside the gene matches. The CDR3 spans 17 residues. CDR1 and CDR2 from the germline V gene are SNHLY and FYNNEI. CDR3 in amino acids: CASSPGRTSGVGDTQYF. DNA for the CDR3: TGTGCCAGCAGTCCCGGTCGGACTAGCGGGGTCGGGGATACGCAGTATTTT.

The chain recombines TRBV30 with TRBJ1-5; D perhaps matches TRBD1 (5 bases). This CDR3 has 14 amino acids. V was pared by 0 bases and J by 3 bases, with 9 bases between. The germline gives CDR1 GTSNPN, CDR2 SVGIG (reference sequence). In nucleotides, the CDR3 is TGTGCCTGGAGTGTGGGGGGAAACAATCAGCCCCAGCATTTT. This sequence encodes CAWSVGGNNQPQHF. Full variable domain (outside the CDR3, taken from reference TRBV30 and TRBJ1-5): SQTIHQWPATLVQPVGSPLSLECTVEGTSNPNLYWYRQAAGRGLQLLFYSVGIGQISSEVPQNLSASRPQDRQFILSSKKLLLSDSGFYLCAWSVGGNNQPQHFGDGTRLSIL.

The chain is built from TRBV30 and TRBJ2-2, with a weak D call TRBD2 (7 bases). The CDR3 extends over 15 amino acids. Germline V CDR1 and CDR2: GTSNPN, SVGIG (reference sequence). CDR3 residues: CAGAWASGNTGELFF. The CDR3 region has the DNA TGTGCGGGGGCTTGGGCTAGCGGTAACACCGGGGAGCTGTTTTTT.

This clone was observed once. V usage is TRBV28 and J usage is TRBJ2-3, with D maybe TRBD2 (5 bases). Germline V gives CDR1 MDHEN, CDR2 SYDVKM. The V end lost 5 bases, the J end lost 0 bases, and 9 bases lay between the germline ends. The CDR3 contains 14 residues. The CDR3 DNA is TGTGCCAGCAGTAGCGGAGGAAGCACAGATACGCAGTATTTT. Translation: CASSSGGSTDTQYF.

V usage is TRBV6-4 and J usage is TRBJ1-2, with a weak D call TRBD1 (5 bases). CDR1 MRHNA and CDR2 SNTAGT come from the germline V gene. V lost 6 bases and J lost 5, with 13 bases in between. The CDR3 has 13 residues. DNA of the CDR3: TGTGCCAGCAGGGATCGCGGGGGATATGGCTACACCTTC. Amino acids: CASRDRGGYGYTF.

In DNA, the CDR3 is TGCAGCGTTGACCCCAGGGCTTTCGAGCAGTACTTC. This sequence encodes CSVDPRAFEQYF. The chain employs TRBV29-1 and TRBJ2-7; possible D gene TRBD1, 5 bases. The CDR3 loop spans 12 amino acids. CDR1 and CDR2 (germline): SQVTM, ANQGSEA. The V and J ends lost 3 bases and 6 bases respectively, with 12 bases between them.

This chain links TRBV10-1 with TRBJ2-7; D perhaps matches TRBD1 (6 bases). Looked up from germline, CDR1 is WNHNN and CDR2 is SYGVQD (reference sequence). V gave up 9 bases and J gave up 3 bases, with 12 bases separating them. The CDR3 sequence is 12 residues long. The CDR3, as DNA: TGCGCCAGGAAGAGGGGGATCTACGAGCAGTACTTC. Amino acids: CARKRGIYEQYF.

This clone showed up just a few times. V gene TRBV21-1 combines with J gene TRBJ1-5. TRBV21-1 is noted as a pseudogene. The CDR3 is 16 amino acids. Here the CDR3 reads CASSKNRRARNQPQHF. The CDR3 nucleotides are TGTGCCAGCAGCAAAAATAGGAGGGCTCGCAATCAGCCCCAGCATTTT.

V usage is TRBV30 and J usage is TRBJ1-3; TRBD1 matches at 8 bases. The CDR3 extends over 14 amino acids. V was pared by 1 base and J by 2 bases, with 1 base of the junction left unmatched. Germline CDR1 is GTSNPN and CDR2 is SVGIG (reference sequence). The CDR3 loop is CAWSGTGTGNTIYF. The DNA of the CDR3 is TGTGCCTGGAGTGGGACAGGGACTGGAAACACCATATATTTT.

The chain couples TRBV11-2 to TRBJ2-5; D is unclear. There are 12 residues in the CDR3. CDR1 and CDR2 from the germline V gene are SGHAT and FQNNGV. V lost 5 bases to trimming and J lost 3 bases, with 7 bases between them. CDR3 DNA sequence: TGTGCCAGCAGCGTTAGGGAAGAGACCCAGTACTTC. It specifies CASSVREETQYF.

The chain couples TRBV11-3 to TRBJ2-5, with TRBD1 identical over 12 bases. Trimming removed 4 bases from V and 2 bases from J; junction bases left unmatched: 11. Germline V gives CDR1 SGHNT, CDR2 YENEEA. This CDR3 contains 18 residues. The CDR3 reads CASSSSFPGQGAQETQYF. The CDR3 DNA follows: TGTGCCAGCAGCTCCTCATTCCCGGGACAGGGGGCACAAGAGACCCAGTACTTC. Combining the CDR3 with reference TRBV11-3 and TRBJ2-5 gives the whole variable domain EAGVVQSPRYKIIEKKQPVAFWCNPISGHNTLYWYLQNLGQGPELLIRYENEEAVDDSQLPKDRFSAERLKGVDSTLKIQPAELGDSAVYLCASSSSFPGQGAQETQYFGPGTRLLVL.

This clone appeared a few times. The CDR3 loop is CASSQGDRPQETQYF. CDR3 bases: TGCGCCAGCAGCCAAGGGGACAGGCCCCAAGAGACCCAGTACTTC. The chain couples TRBV4-1 to TRBJ2-5; TRBD1 matches 8 bases. CDR3 length: 15 amino acids. The germline gives CDR1 MGHRA, CDR2 YSYEKL. V trimming: 1 base; J trimming: 1 base; junction bases outside the gene matches: 2.

As concerns this clone: A single base is all that separates this from a far larger clone, so a read error is likely. Other DNA sequences of this sample code for an identical CDR3. V gene TRBV28 combines with J gene TRBJ1-4, with a tentative D call TRBD1 (5 bases). CDR3 length: 15 amino acids. Germline V gene sequence: CDR1 MDHEN, CDR2 SYDVKM. Trimming removed 5 bases from V and 0 bases from J, with 10 bases in between. CDR3 bases: TGTGCCAGCAGTCTAGGACAAGCAACTAATGAAAAACTGTTTTTT. It is translated as CASSLGQATNEKLFF.

This sequence joins TRBV5-6 and TRBJ1-2; D remains unclear. V dropped 0 bases and J dropped 13 bases, with 10 bases sitting between them. CDR1 and CDR2 (germline): SGHDT, YYEEEE. The CDR3 loop spans 11 amino acids. CDR3 protein: CASSLEGAGTF. The CDR3 nucleotides read TGTGCCAGCAGCTTGGAGGGAGCCGGCACCTTC.

Details on this clone: Other nucleotide sequences in the sample specify the same CDR3. The CDR3 nucleotides are TGTGCCAGCAGCTTAGTGGCGGCCGACTCCTACGAGCAGTACTTC. It encodes CASSLVAADSYEQYF. The rearrangement joins TRBV7-8 to TRBJ2-7; no clear D gene. Germline CDR1 and CDR2: SGHVS and FQNEAQ. V lost 1 base and J lost 0, with 10 bases in between. The CDR3 length is 15 residues.

The chain couples TRBV6-1 to TRBJ2-7; D ambiguous. Trimming left V 8 bases short and J 4 bases short, with 9 bases between. CDR1 and CDR2 (germline): MNHNS, SASEGT. This CDR3 region has 11 residues. The chain's CDR3 is CASASLYEQYF. The CDR3 DNA follows: TGTGCCAGCGCTAGTCTTTACGAGCAGTACTTC.

This chain links TRBV10-3 with TRBJ2-7; D call uncertain. V was trimmed by 6 bases and J by 3 bases, leaving 12 bases between them. CDR1 is ENHRY, CDR2 SYGVKD, per germline. This CDR3 has 13 residues. The CDR3 loop reads CAISPGPNYEQYF. As DNA, the CDR3 is TGTGCCATCAGCCCCGGACCGAACTACGAGCAGTACTTC.

This clone has only a few counts. J is TRBJ2-3 and V is TRBV27; 7 nucleotides match TRBD1. Trimming cost V 10 bases and J 4 bases; bases outside gene matches: 14. The CDR3 length is 15 residues. Germline CDR1 MNHEY, CDR2 SMNVEV (reference sequence). CDR3 sequence: CATHRARGFADTQYF. The CDR3 coding sequence is TGTGCCACCCACCGAGCCAGGGGGTTCGCAGATACGCAGTATTTT.

The chain combines TRBV14 with TRBJ2-7; TRBD2 matches 7 bases. Germline CDR1 reads SGHDN; CDR2 reads FVKESK. The length of the CDR3 is 16 residues. With 4 bases clipped from V and 7 bases from J, the junction kept 16 bases outside the gene matches. The CDR3 bases are TGTGCCAGCAGCCTCAGGCGCGGGAGTCTTCGAGGGGAGCAGTACTTC. Translation gives CASSLRRGSLRGEQYF.

The CDR3 DNA reads as TGTGCCAGCAGCTTAGACTCCGCCTACGAGCAGTACTTC. This encodes CASSLDSAYEQYF. The J gene is TRBJ2-7, the V gene TRBV7-2; D is unresolved. Germline loops: CDR1 SGHTA, CDR2 FQGNSA. V was pared by 1 base and J by 2 bases, with 6 bases between. The CDR3 runs to 13 residues.

The V call is TRBV5-4, the J call TRBJ2-1, with TRBD1 matching over 9 bases. Trimming took 4 bases from V and 5 from J; bases not matched to a gene: 10. The CDR3 spans 16 residues. Per the germline V gene, CDR1 is SGHNT and CDR2 is YYREEE (reference sequence). The CDR3 DNA sequence: TGTGCCAGCAGCCGTCCGGGACAGGGCCCCAACAATGAGCAGTTCTTC. Its protein is CASSRPGQGPNNEQFF.

This clone has just one count. The CDR3 is CASSPGPTNEKLFF. The CDR3 DNA follows: TGTGCCAGCAGTCCCGGCCCAACTAATGAAAAACTGTTTTTT. V and J are TRBV28 and TRBJ1-4, with unresolved D. The length of the CDR3 is 14 residues. V was cut by 5 bases and J by 0 bases, with 7 bases left in between. Germline V gene sequence: CDR1 MDHEN, CDR2 SYDVKM. Based on the CDR3 plus reference TRBV28 and TRBJ1-4, the full variable domain is DVKVTQSSRYLVKRTGEKVFLECVQDMDHENMFWYRQDPGLGLRLIYFSYDVKMKEKGDIPEGYSVSREKKERFSLILESASTNQTSMYLCASSPGPTNEKLFFGSGTQLSVL.